This is a list of T cell receptor beta chains from one sample in a study of T cells in Graves' hyperthyroidism and ophthalmopathy. TCRdb recomputed calls from the multiplex PCR reads with MiXCR, one row per CDR3 protein. The table includes 200,000 to 250,000 distinct CDR3 sequences, approximately 17% detected once. The sequenced material came from blood. Receptors were obtained from a man in his fifties or sixties with Graves' hyperthyroidism. Each CDR3 is given with its conserved first and last residue. D genes are given only for firm matches. Size values are once, few and many counts, or a class for expanded clones, and some rows have none.

d_call,clone_size,v_call,j_call,cdr3_aa,cdr3_nt
TRBD1,many,TRBV6-1,TRBJ1-2,CASSSRDRAGYTF,TGTGCCAGCAGTTCCCGGGACAGGGCTGGCTACACCTTC
.,few,TRBV6-1,TRBJ2-3,CASRTNNPGVHTDTQYF,TGTGCCAGCAGAACAAACAATCCGGGAGTTCACACAGATACGCAGTATTTT
.,.,TRBV28,TRBJ1-6,CASRPAGYDSPLHF,TGTGCCAGCAGGCCCGCCGGGTACGACTCACCCCTCCACTTT
.,many,TRBV9,TRBJ2-1,CASSVAGRSSYNEQFF,TGTGCCAGCAGCGTAGCGGGCAGGTCCTCCTACAATGAGCAGTTCTTC
TRBD2,few,TRBV6-6,TRBJ2-3,CASSFSGLAGGPARDTQYF,TGTGCCAGCAGTTTCTCGGGACTAGCGGGAGGCCCCGCTAGGGATACGCAGTATTTT
TRBD2,.,TRBV30,TRBJ2-7,CACSGTSGNEQYF,TGTGCCTGTAGCGGGACTAGCGGAAACGAGCAGTACTTC
.,many,TRBV9,TRBJ2-5,CASSVGQGIQETQYF,TGTGCCAGCAGCGTAGGTCAGGGAATACAAGAGACCCAGTACTTC
TRBD2,many,TRBV12-3/TRBV12-4,TRBJ2-1,CASSFGGGLAGSEQFF,TGTGCCAGCAGTTTCGGAGGGGGACTAGCGGGAAGTGAGCAGTTCTTC
TRBD1,many,TRBV18,TRBJ1-1,CASSYQGADTEAFF,TGTGCCAGCTCTTACCAGGGGGCGGACACTGAAGCTTTCTTT
.,few,TRBV19,TRBJ1-5,CASKTGLTRSNQPQHF,TGTGCCAGTAAAACAGGGCTGACCAGGAGCAATCAGCCCCAGCATTTT
.,many,TRBV19,TRBJ2-6,CGTRDFNSGANVLTF,TGTGGCACGCGGGACTTCAACTCTGGGGCCAACGTCCTGACTTTC
TRBD2,.,TRBV18,TRBJ2-4,CASSPLAGAKNIQYF,TGTGCCAGCTCACCACTAGCGGGAGCGAAAAACATTCAGTACTTC
TRBD1,many,TRBV12-3/TRBV12-4,TRBJ2-1,CASSLGQGAPLSSYNEQFF,TGTGCCAGCAGTTTGGGACAGGGGGCACCTCTCAGCTCCTACAATGAGCAGTTCTTC
.,.,TRBV28,TRBJ2-1,CASIPDREGNEQFF,TGTGCCAGCATTCCGGACAGGGAGGGCAATGAGCAGTTCTTC
.,many,TRBV28,TRBJ1-5,CASRPGHQPQHF,TGTGCCAGCAGACCAGGACATCAGCCCCAGCATTTT
.,many,TRBV18,TRBJ2-7,CASSPPLEVYEQYF,TGTGCCAGCTCACCACCTCTAGAAGTTTACGAGCAGTACTTC
.,many,TRBV5-5,TRBJ2-4,CASMEGRQNIQYF,TGTGCCAGCATGGAGGGTAGGCAAAACATTCAGTACTTC
.,.,TRBV6-1,TRBJ2-1,CASSEASYSSYNEQFF,TGTGCCAGCAGTGAAGCAAGCTACAGCTCCTACAATGAGCAGTTCTTC
.,.,TRBV30,TRBJ1-5,CAWSNRYYSNQPQHF,TGTGCCTGGAGTAACAGATACTATAGCAATCAGCCCCAGCATTTT
.,few,TRBV5-6,TRBJ1-5,CASSRRGGQPQHF,TGTGCCAGCAGCCGGAGGGGAGGGCAGCCCCAGCATTTT
TRBD1,.,TRBV6-1,TRBJ2-7,CATRDSSYEQYF,TGTGCGACACGGGACAGCTCCTACGAGCAGTACTTC
.,.,TRBV5-1,TRBJ1-2,CASSLQGGDYGYTF,TGCGCCAGCAGCTTGCAAGGGGGGGACTATGGCTACACCTTC
.,.,TRBV12-3/TRBV12-4,TRBJ2-3,CASSSEADLPDTQYF,TGTGCCAGCAGTTCTGAAGCAGACCTTCCGGATACGCAGTATTTT
TRBD1,many,TRBV12-3/TRBV12-4,TRBJ1-5,CASSQDRVGQPQHF,TGTGCCAGCAGTCAAGACAGGGTGGGTCAGCCCCAGCATTTT
.,many,TRBV30,TRBJ1-1,CAWSAVGLSTEAFF,TGTGCCTGGAGTGCGGTAGGATTAAGCACTGAAGCTTTCTTT